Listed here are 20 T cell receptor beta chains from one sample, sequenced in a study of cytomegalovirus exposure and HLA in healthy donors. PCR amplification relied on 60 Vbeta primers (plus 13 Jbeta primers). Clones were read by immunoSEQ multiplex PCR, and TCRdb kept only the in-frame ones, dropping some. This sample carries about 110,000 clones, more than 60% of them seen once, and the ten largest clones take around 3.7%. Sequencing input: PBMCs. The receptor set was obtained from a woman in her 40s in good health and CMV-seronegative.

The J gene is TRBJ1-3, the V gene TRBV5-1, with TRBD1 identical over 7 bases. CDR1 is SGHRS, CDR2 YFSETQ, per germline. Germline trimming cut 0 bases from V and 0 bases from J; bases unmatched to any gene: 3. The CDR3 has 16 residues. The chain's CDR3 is CASSLAGGVSGNTIYF. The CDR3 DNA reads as TGCGCCAGCAGCTTGGCAGGGGGTGTCTCTGGAAACACCATATATTTT.

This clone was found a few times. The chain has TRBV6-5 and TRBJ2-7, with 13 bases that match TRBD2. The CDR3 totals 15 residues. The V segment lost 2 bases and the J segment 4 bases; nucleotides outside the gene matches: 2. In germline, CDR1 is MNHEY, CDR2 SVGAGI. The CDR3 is CASSYQGLAGYEQYF. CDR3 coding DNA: TGTGCCAGCAGTTACCAGGGACTAGCGGGATACGAGCAGTACTTC.

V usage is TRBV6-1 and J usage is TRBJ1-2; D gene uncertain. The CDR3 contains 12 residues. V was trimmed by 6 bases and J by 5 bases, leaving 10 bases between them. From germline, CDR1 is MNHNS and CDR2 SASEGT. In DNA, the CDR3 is TGTGCCAGCAGGTCCGGACTGTATGGCTACACCTTC. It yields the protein CASRSGLYGYTF.

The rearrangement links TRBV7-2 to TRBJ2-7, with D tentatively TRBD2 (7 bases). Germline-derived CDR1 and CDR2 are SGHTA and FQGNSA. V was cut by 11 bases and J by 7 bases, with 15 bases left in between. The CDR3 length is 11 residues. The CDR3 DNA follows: TGTGCCTCGAGAGGGGGGGGAGAGCAGTACTTC. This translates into CASRGGGEQYF.

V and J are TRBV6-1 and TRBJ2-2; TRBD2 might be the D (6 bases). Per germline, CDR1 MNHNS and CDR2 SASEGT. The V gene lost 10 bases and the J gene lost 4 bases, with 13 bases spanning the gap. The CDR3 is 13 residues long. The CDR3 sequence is CATGGLSTGELFF. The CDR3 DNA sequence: TGTGCCACCGGGGGACTGAGCACCGGGGAGCTGTTTTTT.

CDR3: CASSTDSTNQPQHF. The CDR3 DNA follows: TGTGCCAGCAGTACCGACAGTACGAATCAGCCCCAGCATTTT. The V gene is TRBV6-1, the J gene TRBJ1-5, with D possibly matching TRBD1 (5 bases). The CDR3 contains 14 residues. Between the trimmed V and J ends, which lost 5 bases and 4 bases, there was a span of 12 bases. Germline V gives CDR1 MNHNS, CDR2 SASEGT.

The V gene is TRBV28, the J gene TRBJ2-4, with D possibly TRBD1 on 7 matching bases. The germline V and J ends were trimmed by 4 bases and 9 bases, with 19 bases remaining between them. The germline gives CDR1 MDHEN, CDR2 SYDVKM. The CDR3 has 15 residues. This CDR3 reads CASSSPSGGQGIQYF. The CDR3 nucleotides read TGTGCCAGCAGTTCCCCATCAGGGGGGCAAGGCATTCAGTACTTC.

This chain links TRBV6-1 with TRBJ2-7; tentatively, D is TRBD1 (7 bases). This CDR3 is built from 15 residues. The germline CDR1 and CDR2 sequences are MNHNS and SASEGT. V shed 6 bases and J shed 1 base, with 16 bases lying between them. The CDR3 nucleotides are TGTGCCAGCAGCGAACAGGCAGGGGGGTCCTACGAGCAGTACTTC. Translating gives CASSEQAGGSYEQYF.

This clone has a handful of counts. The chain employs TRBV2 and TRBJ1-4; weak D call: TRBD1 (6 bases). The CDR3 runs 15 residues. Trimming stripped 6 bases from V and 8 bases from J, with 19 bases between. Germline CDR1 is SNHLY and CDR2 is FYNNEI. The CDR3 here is CASSGPTGMREKLFF. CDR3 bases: TGTGCCAGCAGCGGACCGACAGGAATGAGGGAAAAACTGTTTTTT.

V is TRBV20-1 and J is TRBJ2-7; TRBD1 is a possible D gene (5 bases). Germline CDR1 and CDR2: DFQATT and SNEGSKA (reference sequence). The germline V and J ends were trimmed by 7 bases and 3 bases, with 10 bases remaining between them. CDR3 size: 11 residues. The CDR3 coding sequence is TGCAGTGTTTTGCAGGGCTACGAGCAGTACTTC. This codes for CSVLQGYEQYF.

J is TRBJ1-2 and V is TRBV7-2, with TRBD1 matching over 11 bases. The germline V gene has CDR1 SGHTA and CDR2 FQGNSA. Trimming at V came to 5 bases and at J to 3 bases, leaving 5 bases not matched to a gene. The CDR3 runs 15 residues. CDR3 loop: CASSQDRGLYYGYTF. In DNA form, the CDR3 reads TGTGCCAGCAGCCAGGACAGGGGGCTTTACTATGGCTACACCTTC.

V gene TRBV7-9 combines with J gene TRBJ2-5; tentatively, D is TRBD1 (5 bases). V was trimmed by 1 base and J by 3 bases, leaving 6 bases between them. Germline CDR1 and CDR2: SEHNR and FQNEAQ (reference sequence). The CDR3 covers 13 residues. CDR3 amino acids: CASSLVREETQYF. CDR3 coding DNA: TGTGCCAGCAGCTTAGTCAGGGAAGAGACCCAGTACTTC.

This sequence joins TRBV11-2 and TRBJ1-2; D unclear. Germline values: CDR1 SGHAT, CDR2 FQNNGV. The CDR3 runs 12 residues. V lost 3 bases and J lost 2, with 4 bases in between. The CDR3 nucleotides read TGTGCCAGCAGCTTTTCAAACTATGGCTACACCTTC. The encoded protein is CASSFSNYGYTF.

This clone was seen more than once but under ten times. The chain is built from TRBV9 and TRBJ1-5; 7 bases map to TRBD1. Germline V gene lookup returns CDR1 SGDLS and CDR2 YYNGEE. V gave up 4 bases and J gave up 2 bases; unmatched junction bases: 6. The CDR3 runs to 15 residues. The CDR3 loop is CASSQQGLGNQPQHF. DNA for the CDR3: TGTGCCAGCAGCCAACAGGGGCTCGGCAATCAGCCCCAGCATTTT.

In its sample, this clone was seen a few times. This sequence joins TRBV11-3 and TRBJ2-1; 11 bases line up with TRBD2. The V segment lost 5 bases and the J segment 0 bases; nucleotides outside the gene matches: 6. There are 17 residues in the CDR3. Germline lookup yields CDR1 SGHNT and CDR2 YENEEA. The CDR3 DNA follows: TGTGCCAGCAGCCCTCTAGCGGGAGGAAGCTCCTACAATGAGCAGTTCTTC. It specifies CASSPLAGGSSYNEQFF.

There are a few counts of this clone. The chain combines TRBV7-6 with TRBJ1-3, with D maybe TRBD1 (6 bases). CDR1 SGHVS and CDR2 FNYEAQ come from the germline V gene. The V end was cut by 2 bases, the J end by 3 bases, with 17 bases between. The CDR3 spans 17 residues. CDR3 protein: CASSLKPTDRYGNTIYF. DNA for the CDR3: TGTGCCAGCAGCTTAAAACCGACGGACAGATATGGAAACACCATATATTTT.

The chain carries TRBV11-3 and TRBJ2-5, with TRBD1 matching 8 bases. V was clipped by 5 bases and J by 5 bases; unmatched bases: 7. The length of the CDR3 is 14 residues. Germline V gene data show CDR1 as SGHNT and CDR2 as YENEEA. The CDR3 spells CASSPSTGGETQYF. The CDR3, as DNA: TGTGCCAGCAGCCCCTCTACAGGGGGGGAGACCCAGTACTTC. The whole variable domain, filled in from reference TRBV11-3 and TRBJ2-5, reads EAGVVQSPRYKIIEKKQPVAFWCNPISGHNTLYWYLQNLGQGPELLIRYENEEAVDDSQLPKDRFSAERLKGVDSTLKIQPAELGDSAVYLCASSPSTGGETQYFGPGTRLLVL.

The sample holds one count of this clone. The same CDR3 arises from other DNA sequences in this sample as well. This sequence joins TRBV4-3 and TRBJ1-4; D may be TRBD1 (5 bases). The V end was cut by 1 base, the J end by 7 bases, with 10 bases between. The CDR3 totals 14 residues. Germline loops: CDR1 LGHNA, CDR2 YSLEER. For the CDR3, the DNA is TGCGCCAGCAGCCAAGGGCAGGGTGGTGAAAAACTGTTTTTT. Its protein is CASSQGQGGEKLFF.

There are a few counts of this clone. CDR3: CASSSTGATEAFF. The CDR3 nucleotides are TGTGCCAGCAGTTCTACAGGGGCGACTGAAGCTTTCTTT. The V and J genes are TRBV6-6 and TRBJ1-1; 7 nucleotides agree with TRBD1. The germline V gene has CDR1 MNHNY and CDR2 SVGAGI (reference sequence). V dropped 4 bases and J dropped 5; count of bases not matched to a gene: 4. The length of the CDR3 is 13 residues.

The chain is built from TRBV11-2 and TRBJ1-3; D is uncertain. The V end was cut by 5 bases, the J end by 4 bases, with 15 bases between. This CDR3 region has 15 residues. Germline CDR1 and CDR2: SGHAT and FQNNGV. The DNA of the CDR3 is TGTGCCAGCAGCCGCCGCGGGTTAAGGGGAAACACCATATATTTT. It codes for CASSRRGLRGNTIYF.